The 21 T cell receptor beta chains reported below all come from one sample, sequenced in a study of identical twins. From the 5' RACE reads, TCRdb called clonotypes with MiXCR, one entry per CDR3 protein. This table has 500,000 to 600,000 distinct CDR3 sequences, about 20% appearing once. The same data also contributed to another study, on T cells expressing NK-cell markers.

The sequencing input was CD4+ T cells sorted from blood. These receptors originate from a young woman in good health.

This clonotype appeared once. V is TRBV28 and J is TRBJ2-7; TRBD1 agrees at 7 bases. The CDR3 extends over 15 amino acids. With V trimmed by 6 bases and J by 4 bases, 12 bases remained unmatched. CDR1 is MDHEN and CDR2 is SYDVKM in the germline V gene. For the CDR3, the DNA is TGTGCCAGCAGCAAGACAGGGTTTGGGGTTTACGAGCAGTACTTC. Residues: CASSKTGFGVYEQYF.

This clonotype was observed at least ten times. The chain uses TRBV7-2 and TRBJ2-7, with 9 bases aligning to TRBD1. The CDR3 extends over 15 amino acids. The junction had 6 bases not matched to a gene; V was cut back by 5 bases and J by 1 base. The germline gives CDR1 SGHTA, CDR2 FQGNSA. CDR3 loop: CASSIETGGSYEQYF. For the CDR3, the DNA is TGTGCCAGCAGCATAGAGACAGGGGGGTCCTACGAGCAGTACTTC.

This chain connects TRBV7-3 to TRBJ2-5; TRBD1 aligns across 7 bases. Per the germline V gene, CDR1 is SGHTA and CDR2 is FQGTGA. V gave up 1 base and J gave up 5 bases; unmatched junction bases: 10. The CDR3 has 16 amino acids. The CDR3 DNA follows: TGTGCCAGCAGCTTAAGCCTGACAGGGAGAGTGGAGACCCAGTACTTC. Translating it yields CASSLSLTGRVETQYF.

This chain uses TRBV6-5 with TRBJ2-1; 9 positions match TRBD2. With 0 bases clipped from V and 4 bases from J, the junction kept 4 bases outside the gene matches. The CDR3 covers 16 residues. Per the germline V gene, CDR1 is MNHEY and CDR2 is SVGAGI. The CDR3 reads CASSYSSSGIYNEQFF. CDR3 nucleotides: TGTGCCAGCAGTTACTCTTCTAGCGGGATTTACAATGAGCAGTTCTTC.

This clonotype was seen a few times. This rearrangement joins TRBV7-8 to TRBJ2-1; TRBD2 agrees at 7 bases. Germline V gives CDR1 SGHVS, CDR2 FQNEAQ. The CDR3 consists of 15 residues. J lost 6 bases, V lost 3 bases, and 8 bases had no gene match. The CDR3 region is CASSFDGRSGNEQFF. The CDR3 DNA sequence: TGTGCCAGCAGCTTCGACGGGAGGAGTGGCAATGAGCAGTTCTTC.

This clonotype was counted a few times. The chain uses TRBV7-2 and TRBJ2-7; 8 bases agree with TRBD1. CDR3 length: 14 amino acids. Losses at the gene ends were 5 bases for V and 3 bases for J; bases not matched to a gene: 6. Germline V lookup: CDR1 SGHTA, CDR2 FQGNSA. The CDR3 region is CASSDRGALYEQYF. The CDR3 bases are TGTGCCAGCAGCGACAGGGGAGCCCTCTACGAGCAGTACTTC.

The chain uses TRBV7-9 and TRBJ2-2; 7 nucleotides align to TRBD2. The CDR3 has 17 amino acids. Per the germline V gene, CDR1 is SEHNR and CDR2 is FQNEAQ (reference sequence). V lost 5 bases to trimming and J lost 1 base; unmatched junction nucleotides: 10. In nucleotides, the CDR3 is TGTGCCAGCAGCCCTCTATTTGGCGGGAGGAACACCGGGGAGCTGTTTTTT. This sequence encodes CASSPLFGGRNTGELFF.

The chain uses TRBV10-3 and TRBJ2-3, with 7 bases lining up with TRBD1. The CDR3 consists of 16 residues. The J segment lost 0 bases and the V segment lost 4 bases, leaving 7 bases of the junction unmatched. CDR1 and CDR2 (germline): ENHRY, SYGVKD. DNA for the CDR3: TGTGCCATCAGTGCCCAACCGGGACAGAGCACAGATACGCAGTATTTT. Protein: CAISAQPGQSTDTQYF.

This clonotype was observed a handful of times. The chain is built from TRBV4-3 and TRBJ2-7; D is perhaps TRBD1 (5 bases). There are 15 residues in the CDR3. CDR1 is LGHNA, CDR2 YSLEER, per germline. The V end lost 0 bases, the J end lost 4 bases, and 13 bases lay between the germline ends. This chain's CDR3 is CASSQDPRTIYEQYF. The CDR3 region has the DNA TGCGCCAGCAGCCAAGACCCTCGGACAATTTACGAGCAGTACTTC.

This sequence joins TRBV10-2 and TRBJ1-4; weak D call: TRBD1 (6 bases). In germline, CDR1 is WSHSY, CDR2 SAAADI. V lost 6 bases and J lost 0, with 11 bases in between. The CDR3 length is 15 residues. CDR3 DNA: TGCGCCAGCAGACAGGGAGTTGCAACTAATGAAAAACTGTTTTTT. Translated, it gives CASRQGVATNEKLFF.

The rearrangement uses TRBV10-3 and TRBJ1-3; TRBD1 aligns across 10 bases. The J segment lost 2 bases and the V segment lost 6 bases, leaving 4 bases of the junction unmatched. Germline loops: CDR1 ENHRY, CDR2 SYGVKD. The CDR3 spans 15 residues. CDR3: CAISRDRGAGNTIYF. The CDR3 region has the DNA TGTGCCATCAGCCGGGACAGGGGAGCTGGAAACACCATATATTTT.

This clonotype showed up just once. The chain combines TRBV20-1 with TRBJ2-3; tentatively, D is TRBD2 (6 bases). The germline V gene encodes CDR1 DFQATT and CDR2 SNEGSKA (reference sequence). The V end lost 3 bases, the J end lost 3 bases, and 13 bases lay between the germline ends. The length of the CDR3 is 14 residues. The DNA of the CDR3 is TGCAGTGCTAGGACCGGGAGTGCGACAGATACGCAGTATTTT. This translates into CSARTGSATDTQYF.

This rearrangement joins TRBV20-1 to TRBJ2-1; 8 bases are a match to TRBD1. Germline V lookup: CDR1 DFQATT, CDR2 SNEGSKA (reference sequence). Germline trimming cut 6 bases from V and 7 bases from J; bases unmatched to any gene: 5. The CDR3 runs to 12 residues. CDR3 sequence reads: CSADRQGNEQFF. Written as DNA, the CDR3 is TGCAGTGCAGATCGACAGGGGAATGAGCAGTTCTTC.

V is TRBV12-5 and J is TRBJ1-6; 8 bases are a match to TRBD1. Trimming cost V 5 bases and J 9 bases; bases outside gene matches: 6. Germline V gene data show CDR1 as LGHNT and CDR2 as FRNRAP. CDR3 size: 14 residues. CDR3 amino acids: CASGPDRVGSPLHF. The CDR3 nucleotides are TGTGCTAGTGGTCCGGACAGGGTTGGTTCACCCCTCCACTTT.

The chain links TRBV20-1 to TRBJ2-1; TRBD2 agrees at 8 bases. V lost 2 bases and J lost 4; bases outside the gene matches: 7. The germline V gene has CDR1 DFQATT and CDR2 SNEGSKA (reference sequence). CDR3 length equals 15 residues. The chain's CDR3 is CSARKLAAIYNEQFF. Here the CDR3 DNA reads TGCAGTGCTAGAAAACTAGCGGCTATATACAATGAGCAGTTCTTC.

This clonotype appeared a single time. V gene TRBV27 combines with J gene TRBJ2-7; 7 bases agree with TRBD1. CDR1 and CDR2 from the germline V gene are MNHEY and SMNVEV (reference sequence). The CDR3 spans 17 residues. Losses at the gene ends were 2 bases for V and 0 bases for J; bases not matched to a gene: 10. The chain's CDR3 is CASSLRRQGRDSYEQYF. The CDR3 bases are TGTGCCAGCAGTTTACGAAGACAGGGTAGGGACTCCTACGAGCAGTACTTC.

This clonotype showed up just a few times. The chain combines TRBV5-5 with TRBJ1-1; 7 bases fit TRBD1. Germline V gene lookup returns CDR1 SGHKS and CDR2 YYEKEE (reference sequence). The CDR3 spans 14 residues. Trimming cost V 6 bases and J 6 bases; bases outside gene matches: 11. The CDR3 here is CASKEEGAGAEAFF. In DNA form, the CDR3 reads TGTGCCAGCAAGGAGGAGGGGGCAGGCGCTGAAGCTTTCTTT.

The chain couples TRBV2 to TRBJ2-7; the D gene is possibly TRBD2 (6 bases). The CDR3 extends over 13 amino acids. Germline V gene data show CDR1 as SNHLY and CDR2 as FYNNEI. Trimming left V 7 bases short and J 5 bases short, with 15 bases between. The CDR3 DNA follows: TGTGCCAGCAATCGAAGGGGCGGGAACGAGCAGTACTTC. This codes for CASNRRGGNEQYF. The full variable domain, rest sourced from reference TRBV2 and TRBJ2-7, is EPEVTQTPSHQVTQMGQEVILRCVPISNHLYFYWYRQILGQKVEFLVSFYNNEISEKSEIFDDQFSVERPDGSNFTLKIRSTKLEDSAMYFCASNRRGGNEQYFGPGTRLTVT.

The chain uses TRBV29-1 and TRBJ2-6; tentative D call: TRBD2 (6 bases). Deletions cut 7 bases from V and 1 base from J, with 11 bases between. Germline loops: CDR1 SQVTM, CDR2 ANQGSEA. CDR3 length equals 14 residues. CDR3 DNA sequence: TGCAGCGCGGGACTGTATTCTGGGGCCAACGTCCTGACTTTC. This translates into CSAGLYSGANVLTF.

The chain has TRBV7-9 and TRBJ1-1; D remains unclear. CDR3 length: 11 amino acids. Trimming removed 8 bases at V and 7 bases at J, with 11 bases between. CDR1 SEHNR and CDR2 FQNEAQ come from the germline V gene (reference sequence). The CDR3 DNA is TGTGCCAGCCGGGAGGGTGTTGAAGCTTTCTTT. Its protein is CASREGVEAFF.

A single count supports this clonotype. The chain uses TRBV11-2 and TRBJ2-7; 11 bases map to TRBD2. Trimming at V came to 5 bases and at J to 6 bases, leaving 6 bases not matched to a gene. The germline CDR1 and CDR2 sequences are SGHAT and FQNNGV. The CDR3 loop spans 14 amino acids. The CDR3 sequence: CASSDVAGGSEQYF. The CDR3 DNA reads as TGTGCCAGCAGCGATGTAGCGGGAGGGAGCGAGCAGTACTTC.